This TCR beta chain was obtained from a study of blood T cell repertoires in COVID-19. The CDR3 loop spans 17 amino acids. Germline V gene data show CDR1 as LNHDA and CDR2 as SQIVND (reference sequence). V shed 10 bases and J shed 0 bases, with 25 bases lying between them. Assay used: immunoSEQ multiplex PCR; TCRdb lists only in-frame clones, some missing. This table holds under 300,000 clones, about nine tenths found once. This TCR was sampled from a woman in her twenties or thirties with acute COVID-19. What was sequenced was PBMCs or T cells enriched from blood (not recorded which). The gene calls are TRBV19 and TRBJ2-7; D may be TRBD1 (9 bases). CDR3 sequence reads: CATGTGLRGGPSYEQYF. CDR3 nucleotides: TGTGCCACAGGGACAGGGTTACGCGGGGGGCCCTCCTACGAGCAGTACTTC.